Listed below are T cell receptor beta chains from one sample, sequenced in a study of T cells in Graves' hyperthyroidism and ophthalmopathy. A single record per CDR3 protein comes from TCRdb applying MiXCR to the multiplex PCR reads. The sample includes around 620,000 distinct CDR3 sequences, about 45% seen only once; the top ten take roughly 20%. The sample was peripheral blood or thyroid tissue (not recorded which). These TCRs come from an adult woman with Graves' disease, either hyperthyroidism or ophthalmopathy (not recorded which). Both conserved end residues are trimmed from each CDR3. D genes are given only for firm matches. Not all rows give a size; the values are once, few, many and, for expanded clones, a class.

d_call	v_call	clone_size	cdr3_aa
-	TRBV9	-	ASSHSPRSGELF
-	TRBV7-9	-	ASSPLNRGGYT
-	TRBV5-1	-	ASSLGDTRQETQY
TRBD2	TRBV5-1	-	ASSREGTEETQY
-	TRBV29-1	once	SFARDSPLH
-	TRBV7-2	-	ASSLAWIYEQY
-	TRBV5-1	-	ASSLGQDEKLF
TRBD1	TRBV19	-	ASSSSGTVNSPLH
-	TRBV2	-	ASSVGANTGAF
TRBD2	TRBV5-1	-	ASSAGLAGVVRDTQY
-	TRBV6-5	many	ASSRSGRNYEQY
TRBD1	TRBV7-2	-	ASSHWTGGGETQY
-	TRBV10-3	-	AISDSRGTEAF
TRBD1	TRBV15	-	ATSRGGTGNEQY
-	TRBV7-6	many	ASSPSTTGELF